Listed below are T cell receptor beta chains from one sample, sequenced in a study of CD8+ T cells in alopecia areata. The repertoire was sequenced with immunoSEQ multiplex PCR; TCRdb's copy has only in-frame clones and lacks some. Of around 19,000 clones listed, 50% to 70% are singletons. This material consisted of skin, taken at week 4, from a patient treated with tofacitinib. The receptors shown here come from a human donor with alopecia areata. Each CDR3 is given without its conserved first and last residue.

V gene: TRBV6-7; J gene: TRBJ1-2; CDR3 protein: ASSFYSTGTGGKNYGYT
V gene: TRBV5-4; J gene: TRBJ2-7; CDR3 protein: ASSPNPGISYEQY
V gene: TRBV29-1; J gene: TRBJ1-1; CDR3 protein: SVILGTTEAF
V gene: TRBV6-5; J gene: TRBJ2-2; CDR3 protein: ASSIERGPTGELF
V gene: TRBV5-1; J gene: TRBJ1-1; CDR3 protein: ASSLGDRVNTEAF
V gene: TRBV6-1; J gene: TRBJ1-5; CDR3 protein: ASSDIRVGNQPQH
V gene: TRBV7-9; J gene: TRBJ1-2; CDR3 protein: ASSQTTGAGAYGYT
V gene: TRBV5-1; J gene: TRBJ2-2; CDR3 protein: ASSPLQATGELF
V gene: TRBV7-9; J gene: TRBJ2-5; CDR3 protein: ASSNWVLGSEKTQY
V gene: TRBV28; J gene: TRBJ1-5; CDR3 protein: ASGVGSGQPQH
V gene: TRBV2; J gene: TRBJ2-4; CDR3 protein: ASSEFGQGDEVQY
V gene: TRBV5-6; J gene: TRBJ2-3; CDR3 protein: ASSLDRGGSTDTQY
V gene: TRBV29-1; J gene: TRBJ2-1; CDR3 protein: SVFLPGTGQRSEQF
V gene: TRBV28; J gene: TRBJ1-5; CDR3 protein: ATVGSNQPQH
V gene: TRBV30; J gene: TRBJ2-3; CDR3 protein: AWRDRRLAGSDTQY
V gene: TRBV5-1; J gene: TRBJ2-1; CDR3 protein: ASSLVTAYNEQF
V gene: TRBV10-3; J gene: TRBJ1-1; CDR3 protein: AISVGGGQDTEAF
V gene: TRBV6-1; J gene: TRBJ1-1; CDR3 protein: ASSRYSTEAF
V gene: TRBV5-4; J gene: TRBJ1-5; CDR3 protein: ASSLLDRGHPQH
V gene: TRBV6-5; J gene: TRBJ1-6; CDR3 protein: ASATQPNSPLH
V gene: TRBV7-6; J gene: TRBJ2-3; CDR3 protein: ASSLLGGAGTDTQY
V gene: TRBV4-3; J gene: TRBJ2-6; CDR3 protein: ASSQEFSGANVLT
V gene: TRBV2; J gene: TRBJ1-1; CDR3 protein: ASKKLWTEAF
V gene: TRBV30; J gene: TRBJ1-1; CDR3 protein: AWSRGGFTEAF
V gene: TRBV4-2; J gene: TRBJ2-5; CDR3 protein: ASSQGTSGQETQY
V gene: TRBV7-9; J gene: TRBJ2-1; CDR3 protein: ASSGLGGAGPREQF
V gene: TRBV4-2; J gene: TRBJ2-1; CDR3 protein: ASSPDRDRVYNEQF
V gene: TRBV23-1; J gene: TRBJ1-6; CDR3 protein: ASSQVVQGGFSYNSPLH
V gene: TRBV19; J gene: TRBJ2-1; CDR3 protein: ASSIGGTAGNEQF
V gene: TRBV19; J gene: TRBJ1-5; CDR3 protein: ASSITGSRGDQPQH
V gene: TRBV5-4; J gene: TRBJ2-5; CDR3 protein: ASSRGRRGQETQY
V gene: TRBV7-3; J gene: TRBJ2-1; CDR3 protein: ASSQGLDWEQF
V gene: TRBV11-2; J gene: TRBJ2-1; CDR3 protein: ASSLEGDTHNEQF
V gene: TRBV7-9; J gene: TRBJ1-3; CDR3 protein: ASSLGGSGNTIY
V gene: TRBV10-3; J gene: TRBJ1-2; CDR3 protein: ASRQGAINYGYT
V gene: TRBV5-4; J gene: TRBJ2-3; CDR3 protein: ASSPRGGRTDTQY
V gene: TRBV13; J gene: TRBJ2-1; CDR3 protein: ASTSGLADSYNEQF
V gene: TRBV15; J gene: TRBJ1-1; CDR3 protein: ATSREGGMTEAF
V gene: TRBV6-1; J gene: TRBJ2-5; CDR3 protein: ASSELAGGQETQY
V gene: TRBV7-2; J gene: TRBJ2-5; CDR3 protein: ASLSSGGALETQY
V gene: TRBV5-6; J gene: TRBJ2-7; CDR3 protein: ASSSRSGSRGYEQY
V gene: TRBV19; J gene: TRBJ2-1; CDR3 protein: ASSPYYNEQF
V gene: TRBV6-5; J gene: TRBJ1-1; CDR3 protein: ASSYPGEERAF
V gene: TRBV5-6; J gene: TRBJ1-1; CDR3 protein: ASSWVGAGLMNTEAF
V gene: TRBV6-1; J gene: TRBJ2-1; CDR3 protein: ASSEAIPQALYNEQF
V gene: TRBV19; J gene: TRBJ1-1; CDR3 protein: ASSGTLNTEAF
V gene: TRBV29-1; J gene: TRBJ1-4; CDR3 protein: SALGQGEEKLF
V gene: TRBV11-2; J gene: TRBJ2-1; CDR3 protein: ASSLGLYNEQF
V gene: TRBV5-4; J gene: TRBJ1-6; CDR3 protein: ASSRRGDGSPLH
V gene: TRBV15; J gene: TRBJ2-1; CDR3 protein: ATSRDRSGGAHEQF
V gene: TRBV6-5; J gene: TRBJ2-3; CDR3 protein: ASRQGRSTDTQY
V gene: TRBV7-2; J gene: TRBJ2-3; CDR3 protein: ASSRVVWGADTDTQY
V gene: TRBV5-1; J gene: TRBJ2-1; CDR3 protein: ASSLRGENNEQF
V gene: TRBV28; J gene: TRBJ1-1; CDR3 protein: ASILNTEAF